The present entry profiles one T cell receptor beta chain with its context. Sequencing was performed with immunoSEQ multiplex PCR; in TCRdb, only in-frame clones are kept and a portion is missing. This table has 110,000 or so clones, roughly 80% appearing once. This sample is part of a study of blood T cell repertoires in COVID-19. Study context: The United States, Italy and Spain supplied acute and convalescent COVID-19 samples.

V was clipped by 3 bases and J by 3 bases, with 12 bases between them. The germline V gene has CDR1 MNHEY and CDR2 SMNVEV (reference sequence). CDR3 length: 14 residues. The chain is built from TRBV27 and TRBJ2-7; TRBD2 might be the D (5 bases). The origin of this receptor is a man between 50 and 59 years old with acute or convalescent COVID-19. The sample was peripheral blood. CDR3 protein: CASSFTTRDYEQYF. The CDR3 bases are TGTGCCAGCAGTTTCACTACTAGAGACTACGAGCAGTACTTC.